The rows below give T cell receptor beta chains drawn from one sample of a study of blood T cell repertoires in COVID-19. Clones were read by immunoSEQ multiplex PCR, and TCRdb kept only the in-frame ones, dropping some. Among some 300,000 clones listed, approximately 90% were seen once. Material: PBMCs or T cells enriched from blood (not recorded which). The receptors were sampled from a man younger than 45 who had recovered from COVID-19. Both conserved end residues are trimmed from each CDR3.

>TRBV6-5|12|TRBJ1-1
ASSYSRQSTEAF
>TRBV24-1|12|TRBJ2-3
ATSDPSRADTQY
>TRBV10-1|14|TRBJ2-2
ASSLGLAGNTGELF
>TRBV9|13|TRBJ1-6
ASSAGTAEGSPLH
>TRBV5-1|13|TRBJ2-7
ASSLGTSSRYEQY
>TRBV5-1|13|TRBJ1-6
ASSPGQNYNSPLH
>TRBV25-1|10|TRBJ2-2
ASSYGQGELF
>TRBV15|10|TRBJ2-7
ATSARGNEQY
>TRBV6-5|14|TRBJ2-3
ASSYSGLSRFDTQY
>TRBV6-4|13|TRBJ1-1
ASSDNRQGRTEAF
>TRBV18|11|TRBJ2-7
ASSLVNYGEQY
>TRBV19|15|TRBJ2-1
ASSTRTSGRKWNEQF
>TRBV7-9|12|TRBJ1-2
ASSLEQGYYGYT
>TRBV27|13|TRBJ1-2
ASSLSTGASYGYT
>TRBV9|10|TRBJ1-2
ASGGTGDGYT
>TRBV7-8|13|TRBJ2-3
ASSLEQGAGDTQY
>TRBV7-9|13|TRBJ1-6
ASSSGQGEGSPLH
>TRBV7-9|13|TRBJ1-6
ASSQLGQLDSPLH
>TRBV4-1|9|TRBJ2-1
ASRSGIEQF
>TRBV5-6|16|TRBJ1-5
ASSLRREMGQLNQPQH
>TRBV19|13|TRBJ2-1
ASSISSGGYNEQF
>TRBV3-1/TRBV3-2|12|TRBJ2-1
ASSFRQGSYEQF
>TRBV2|12|TRBJ2-2
ASARTMNTGELF
>TRBV19|13|TRBJ1-5
ASMKQGISNQPQH
>TRBV29-1|11|TRBJ2-5
SVGRAQGETQY
>TRBV5-1|13|TRBJ2-7
ASSLESGGSYEQY
>TRBV5-4|14|TRBJ2-3
ASSLKSGGYPDTQY
>TRBV6-5|13|TRBJ1-1
ASSYEGDLNTEAF
>TRBV10-3|13|TRBJ2-5
AISESTGRVETQY
>TRBV7-9|14|TRBJ2-2
ASSFSGTRNTGELF
>TRBV6-2/TRBV6-3|10|TRBJ1-2
ASSDRLYGYT
>TRBV18|12|TRBJ1-1
ASSPTSFSGEAF
>TRBV28|13|TRBJ1-5
ASSHDGLGGQPQH
>TRBV18|13|TRBJ2-1
ASSPSGRAYNEQF
>TRBV10-1|14|TRBJ1-1
ASSGEARQPNTEAF
>TRBV11-3|14|TRBJ2-3
ASSSGLAGTTDTQY
>TRBV19|11|TRBJ1-5
ASSGPLGSPQH
>TRBV6-5|11|TRBJ1-2
ASRPGQSYGYT
>TRBV14|12|TRBJ1-5
ASSLNGRGQPQH
>TRBV18|13|TRBJ2-2
ASSPLGANTGELF